This T cell receptor (beta chain) derives from a study of shared clonotypes between healthy human individuals. CDR3 length equals 14 residues. The ends were cut back, 2 bases at V and 2 bases at J, with 10 bases in the middle. Germline values: CDR1 MNHGY, CDR2 SAAAGT. The method was immunoSEQ multiplex PCR; TCRdb's version includes in-frame clones alone and lacks a portion of them. The sample consists of 2 million to 2.5 million clones, around 95% of them appearing once. The clonotype originates from a man aged 18 to 30 in good health. Specimen: naive CD4+ T cells sorted from blood. The subset denotes: CD45RA+ positively selected. The chain recombines TRBV6-8 with TRBJ2-7; D is unclear. The CDR3 DNA sequence: TGTGCCAGCAGTTACCCGACGGATACCTACGAGCAGTACTTC. The encoded protein is CASSYPTDTYEQYF.